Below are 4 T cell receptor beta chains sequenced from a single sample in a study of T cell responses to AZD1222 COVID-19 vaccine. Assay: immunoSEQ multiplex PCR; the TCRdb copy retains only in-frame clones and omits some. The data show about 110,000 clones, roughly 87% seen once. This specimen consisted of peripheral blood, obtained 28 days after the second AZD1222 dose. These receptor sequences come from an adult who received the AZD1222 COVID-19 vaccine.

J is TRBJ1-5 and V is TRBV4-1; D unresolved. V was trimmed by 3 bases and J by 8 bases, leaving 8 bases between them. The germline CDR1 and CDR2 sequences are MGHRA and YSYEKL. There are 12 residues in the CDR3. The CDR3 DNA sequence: TGCGCCAGCAGCCACGGTTGGGAGCCCCAGCATTTT. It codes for CASSHGWEPQHF.

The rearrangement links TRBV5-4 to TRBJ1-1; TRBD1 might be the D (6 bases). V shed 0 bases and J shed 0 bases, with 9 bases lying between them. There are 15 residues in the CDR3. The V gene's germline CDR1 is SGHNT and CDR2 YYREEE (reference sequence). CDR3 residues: CASSLAGALNTEAFF. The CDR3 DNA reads TGTGCCAGCAGCTTGGCGGGGGCGCTGAACACTGAAGCTTTCTTT.

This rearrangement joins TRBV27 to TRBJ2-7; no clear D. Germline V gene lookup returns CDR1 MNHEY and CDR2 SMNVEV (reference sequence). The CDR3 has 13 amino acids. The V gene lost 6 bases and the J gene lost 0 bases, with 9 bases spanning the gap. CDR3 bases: TGTGCCAGCAGGATCAGGAGCTCCTACGAGCAGTACTTC. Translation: CASRIRSSYEQYF.

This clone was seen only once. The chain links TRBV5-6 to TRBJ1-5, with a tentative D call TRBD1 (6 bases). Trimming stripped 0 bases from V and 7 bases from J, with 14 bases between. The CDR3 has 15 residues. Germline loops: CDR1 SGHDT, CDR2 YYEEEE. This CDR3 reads CASSLVGGEGQPQHF. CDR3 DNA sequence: TGTGCCAGCAGCTTGGTCGGGGGCGAGGGCCAGCCCCAGCATTTT.